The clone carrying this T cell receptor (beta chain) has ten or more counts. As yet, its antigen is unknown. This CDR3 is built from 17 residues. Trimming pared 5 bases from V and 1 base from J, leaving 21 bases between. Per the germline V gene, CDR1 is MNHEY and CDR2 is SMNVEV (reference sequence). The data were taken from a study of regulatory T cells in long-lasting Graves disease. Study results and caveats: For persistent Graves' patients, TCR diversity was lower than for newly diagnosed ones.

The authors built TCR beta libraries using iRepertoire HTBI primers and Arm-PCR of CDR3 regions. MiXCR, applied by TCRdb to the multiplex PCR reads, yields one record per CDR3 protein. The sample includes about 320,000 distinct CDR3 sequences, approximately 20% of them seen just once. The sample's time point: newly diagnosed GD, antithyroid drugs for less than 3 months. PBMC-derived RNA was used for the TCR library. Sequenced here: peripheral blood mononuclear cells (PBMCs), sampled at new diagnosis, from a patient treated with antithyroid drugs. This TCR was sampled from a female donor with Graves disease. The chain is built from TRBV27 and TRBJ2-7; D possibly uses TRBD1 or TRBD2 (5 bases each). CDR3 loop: CASSPPPSRGRSYEQYF. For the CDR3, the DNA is TGTGCCAGCAGTCCCCCCCCGTCGAGGGGAAGATCCTACGAGCAGTACTTC.